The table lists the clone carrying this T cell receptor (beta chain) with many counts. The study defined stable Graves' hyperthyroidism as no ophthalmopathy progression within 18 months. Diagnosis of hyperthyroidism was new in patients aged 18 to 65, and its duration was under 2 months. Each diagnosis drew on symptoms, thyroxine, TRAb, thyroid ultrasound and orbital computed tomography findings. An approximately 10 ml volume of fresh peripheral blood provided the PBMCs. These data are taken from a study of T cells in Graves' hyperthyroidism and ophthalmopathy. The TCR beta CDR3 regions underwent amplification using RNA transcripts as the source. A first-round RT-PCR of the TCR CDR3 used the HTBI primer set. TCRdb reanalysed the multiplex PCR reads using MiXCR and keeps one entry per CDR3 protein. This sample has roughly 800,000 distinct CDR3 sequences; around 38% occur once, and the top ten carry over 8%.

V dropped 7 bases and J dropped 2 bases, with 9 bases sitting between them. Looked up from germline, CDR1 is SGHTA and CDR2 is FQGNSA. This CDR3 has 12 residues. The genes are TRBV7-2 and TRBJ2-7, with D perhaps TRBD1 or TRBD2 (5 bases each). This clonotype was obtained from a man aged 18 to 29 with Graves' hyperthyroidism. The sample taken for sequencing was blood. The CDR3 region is CASIGTAYEQYF. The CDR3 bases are TGTGCCAGCATCGGGACGGCCTACGAGCAGTACTTC.